This T cell receptor (beta chain) was sequenced during a study of cytomegalovirus exposure and HLA in healthy donors. The CDR3 totals 13 residues. V lost 2 bases, J lost 4 bases, and 8 bases lay in between. CDR1 is MNHNS and CDR2 is SASEGT in the germline V gene. On this clone: The antigen is not known.

PCR used 60 Vbeta primers and 13 Jbeta primers. Only in-frame clones appear in the TCRdb table, and some are missing; sequencing was by immunoSEQ multiplex PCR. In the table there are about 98,000 clones, around 80% of which are singletons. Study-wide results and caveats: Most subjects had HLA-A and HLA-B alleles reportedly predicted accurately by TCR beta sequences. Many donors carried some public TCRs, although rarity characterized most TCR sequences.

The chain combines TRBV6-1 with TRBJ1-1, with D hard to call. This clonotype was sampled from a man in his forties in good health and CMV-seronegative. Sequenced: PBMCs. The CDR3 sequence: CASSESMFTEAFF. In DNA, the CDR3 is TGTGCCAGCAGTGAAAGCATGTTCACTGAAGCTTTCTTT.